These 8 T cell receptor beta chains share one sample of origin, sequenced in a study of T cells in Graves' hyperthyroidism and ophthalmopathy. Amplification of TCR beta CDR3 regions was performed using RNA transcripts as template. First-round RT-PCR of the TCR CDR3 relied on the HTBI primer set. From the multiplex PCR reads, TCRdb called clonotypes with MiXCR, one entry per CDR3 protein. Of roughly 600,000 distinct CDR3 sequences listed, about 14% were seen once; the top ten hold under 15%. The source material was blood. These receptors were collected from a woman aged 45 to 65 with Graves' ophthalmopathy.

This clonotype has ten or more counts. The V and J genes are TRBV6-1 and TRBJ1-2; 12 bases are shared with TRBD1. Germline V CDR1 and CDR2: MNHNS, SASEGT. The CDR3 loop spans 15 amino acids. V lost 4 bases to trimming and J lost 4 bases; unmatched junction nucleotides: 4. The CDR3 loop is CASSAGTGGSYGYTF. The CDR3 region has the DNA TGTGCCAGCAGTGCCGGGACAGGGGGCTCCTATGGCTACACCTTC.

At least ten counts were recorded for this clonotype. CDR3 nucleotide sequence: TGTGCCAGCAGCTTATTAGGACAGGGCGGAGGGACCCAGTACTTC. Its protein product is CASSLLGQGGGTQYF. The chain joins TRBV7-2 to TRBJ2-5; TRBD1 agrees at 8 bases. Germline CDR1 is SGHTA and CDR2 is FQGNSA. This CDR3 spans 15 amino acids. With V trimmed by 2 bases and J by 7 bases, 9 bases remained unmatched. Variable domain in full (rest from reference TRBV7-2 and TRBJ2-5): GAGVSQSPSNKVTEKGKDVELRCDPISGHTALYWYRQSLGQGLEFLIYFQGNSAPDKSGLPSDRFSAERTGGSVSTLTIQRTQQEDSAVYLCASSLLGQGGGTQYFGPGTRLLVL.

This clonotype was counted a few times. This chain links TRBV7-9 with TRBJ1-1; TRBD1 is a possible D gene (5 bases). The V gene lost 7 bases and the J gene lost 1 base, with 16 bases spanning the gap. Germline values: CDR1 SEHNR, CDR2 FQNEAQ (reference sequence). This CDR3 comprises 15 residues. The CDR3 DNA sequence: TGTGCCAGCAACTCAGGGTATCGTGCGAACACTGAAGCTTTCTTT. It yields the protein CASNSGYRANTEAFF.

This clonotype has at least ten counts. One end of the junction varies from germline; a read error may be responsible. The chain combines TRBV5-1 with TRBJ2-5; D call uncertain. This CDR3 spans 13 amino acids. Germline-derived CDR1 and CDR2 are SGHRS and YFSETQ. CDR3: CASSFGSQETQYF. The CDR3 DNA follows: TGTGCCAGCAGCTTCGGGTCTCAAGAGACCCAGTACTTC.

The chain is built from TRBV30 and TRBJ2-7; D possibly corresponds to TRBD2 (6 bases). V lost 8 bases to trimming and J lost 5 bases, with 19 bases between them. The CDR3 covers 13 residues. From germline, CDR1 is GTSNPN and CDR2 SVGIG (reference sequence). DNA for the CDR3: TGTGCCGGGATTGGGGGGTCCGGGAACGAGCAGTACTTC. Amino acid sequence: CAGIGGSGNEQYF.

This clonotype was observed many times. Here the CDR3 DNA reads TGTGCCTGGAGTGTATCTAGCGGATACAATGAGCAGTTCTTC. This sequence encodes CAWSVSSGYNEQFF. The J gene is TRBJ2-1, the V gene TRBV30; 7 bases line up with TRBD2. This CDR3 is built from 14 residues. Germline V gene lookup returns CDR1 GTSNPN and CDR2 SVGIG (reference sequence). V was clipped by 0 bases and J by 4 bases; unmatched bases: 3.

This clonotype came up a few times. This rearrangement joins TRBV6-9 to TRBJ1-5; D is possibly TRBD1 (5 bases). V lost 3 bases and J 0 bases, leaving 12 bases between the germline ends. Germline V gives CDR1 MNHGY, CDR2 SVAAGI. The CDR3 has 16 residues. The CDR3 nucleotides read TGTGCCAGCAGTTACGACAGTTTCCATAGCAATCAGCCCCAGCATTTT. Encoded protein: CASSYDSFHSNQPQHF.

This clonotype was detected many times. The chain combines TRBV3-1 with TRBJ1-1; D not certain. Germline V lookup: CDR1 LGHDT, CDR2 YNNKEL (reference sequence). The length of the CDR3 is 14 residues. V was clipped by 3 bases and J by 1 base, with 9 bases between them. The CDR3 is CASSHSLGNTEAFF. In nucleotides, the CDR3 is TGTGCCAGCAGCCATTCCCTAGGGAACACTGAAGCTTTCTTT.